The sequence of this T cell receptor beta chain was determined in a study of blood T cell repertoires in COVID-19. Data came from immunoSEQ multiplex PCR; TCRdb stores just in-frame clones and leaves some out. The table lists 200,000 to 250,000 clones, roughly 86% of them singletons. The CDR3 spans 13 residues. The J segment lost 6 bases and the V segment lost 5 bases, leaving 6 bases of the junction unmatched. CDR1 is SGHTA and CDR2 is FQGNSA in the germline V gene. The chain is built from TRBV7-2 and TRBJ2-7, with 8 bases that match TRBD1. Material for sequencing was peripheral blood. This clonotype was obtained from a man at least 80 years old with acute or convalescent COVID-19. The CDR3 nucleotides are TGTGCCAGCAGCCGGACAGGGAATGGCGAGCAGTACTTC. Its protein product is CASSRTGNGEQYF.